This paragraph covers one TCR beta chain sequence. Antigen specificity is unknown. This entry belongs to a study of CXCR3-negative and CXCR3-positive naive CD8 T cells. General observations from the study: Naive cells that were CXCR3-positive had more hydrophobic TRB CDR3s (compared with CXCR3-negative naive cells).

Through 5' RACE with UMI labels, the TRB cDNA libraries were prepared. TCRdb reprocessed the 5' RACE reads and stores each CDR3 protein as one record, lacking DNA. Recorded for this sample: about 150,000 distinct CDR3 sequences. Using triplicate sorts, 250,000 to 350,000 cells were collected each time from every CD8+ T cell subset. Among CD8+ T cells, naive ones were CD45RO-CCR7+CD27+CD95-. Germline V lookup: CDR1 SGHRS, CDR2 YFSETQ. CDR3 size: 12 residues. This TCR came from a human donor in good health. Some clones in this sample may be carry-over from other donors' samples. The chain is built from TRBV5-1 and TRBJ2-7. The sequenced material came from naive CXCR3+ CD8+ T cells from blood. This sample's subset: CD45RO-CCR7+CD27+CD95- naive CD8+ T cells expressing CXCR3 (TNR3+). The CDR3 is CASGKDPYEQYF.